Below, one T cell receptor (beta chain) is given with its context. What it recognizes is unknown. The study sequenced cultured CD4+ T cell DNA using the Oncomine TCR Beta short-read assay. MiXCR, run by TCRdb on the PCR reads, gives a single entry per CDR3 protein. The sample holds nearly 25,000 distinct CDR3 sequences, approximately 56% seen once. This record belongs to a study of vaccination and CD4 T cells after COVID-19. About the study: Once diagnosed, patients had post-COVID samples drawn a median roughly 110 days later (range 35 to 161).

Treatment defined: approximately 10-day PBMC culture with coronavirus spike peptide pools or control peptides (ViraFEST assay). The TCR was taken from a human donor who had recovered from COVID-19. The sequencing sample was made of CD4+ T cells from blood, cultured in vitro.

The CDR3 sequence: CSASDAPKETQYF. The CDR3 DNA follows: TGCAGTGCTAGTGACGCTCCGAAGGAGACCCAGTACTTC. The chain joins TRBV20-1 to TRBJ2-5, with D uncertain. Germline V gene data show CDR1 as DFQATT and CDR2 as SNEGSKA (reference sequence). The CDR3 runs to 13 residues. V dropped 3 bases and J dropped 5 bases, with 13 bases sitting between them.